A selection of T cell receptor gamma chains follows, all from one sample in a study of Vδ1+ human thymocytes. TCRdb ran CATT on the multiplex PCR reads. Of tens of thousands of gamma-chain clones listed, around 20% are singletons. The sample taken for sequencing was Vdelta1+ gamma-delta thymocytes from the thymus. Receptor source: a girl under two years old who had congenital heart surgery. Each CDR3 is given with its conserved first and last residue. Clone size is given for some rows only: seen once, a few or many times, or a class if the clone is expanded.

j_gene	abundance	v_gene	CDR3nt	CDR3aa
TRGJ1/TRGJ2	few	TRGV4	TGTGCCACCTGGGAGTTCTGTTCAAATTATTATAAGAAACTCTTT	CATWEFCSNYYKKLF
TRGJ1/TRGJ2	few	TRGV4	TGTGCCACCTGGGATAGGGCGGGTTATAGGAAACTCTTT	CATWDRAGYRKLF
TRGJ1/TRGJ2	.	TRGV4	TGTGCCACCTGGGCGAGGGATAAGAAACTCTTT	CATWARDKKLF
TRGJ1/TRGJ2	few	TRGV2	TGTGCCACCTGGGACTCGGGAGGTAATTATTATAAGAAACTCTTT	CATWDSGGNYYKKLF
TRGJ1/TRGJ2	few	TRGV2	TGTGCCACCTGGGATGTGATTGGCTATAAGAAACTCTTT	CATWDVIGYKKLF
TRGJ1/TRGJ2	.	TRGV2	TGCGCCACCTGGGACGGGCACCCCCTTTATTATAAGAAACTCTTT	CATWDGHPLYYKKLF
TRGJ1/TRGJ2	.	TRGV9	TGTGCCTTGTGGGAGGTCACTCGGAATTATTATAAGAAACTCTTT	CALWEVTRNYYKKLF
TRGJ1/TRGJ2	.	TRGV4	TGTGCCACCTGGGATTGGCGAGGTTATAAGAAACTCTTT	CATWDWRGYKKLF
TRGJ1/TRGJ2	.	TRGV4	TGTGCCACCTGGGATGGGCCACCGAATTATTATAAGAAACTCTTT	CATWDGPPNYYKKLF